The subject of this entry is one TCR beta chain. Its antigen is not known. These data belong to a study of cytomegalovirus exposure and HLA in healthy donors. General study results and limits: For TCR beta chains, V- and J-gene trimming was later linked to a missense DCLRE1C variant. Some segments of the V type, notably TRBV6-2 and TRBV6-3, were excluded as indistinguishable.

Each donor was healthy, and each was a bone marrow donor. The CDR3 sequence is 15 residues long. V lost 4 bases, J lost 6 bases, and 16 bases lay in between. Germline lookup yields CDR1 SGHRS and CDR2 YFSETQ. PCR primers comprised 60 Vbeta and 13 Jbeta primers. Using immunoSEQ multiplex PCR, the repertoire was profiled, and TCRdb retains in-frame clones only, with some absent. This sample has 150,000 to 200,000 clones, with approximately 82% found just once. The specimen was PBMCs. This chain connects TRBV5-1 to TRBJ2-2, with a tentative D call TRBD2 (6 bases). This TCR was recovered from a middle-aged woman in good health and CMV-seropositive. CDR3 region: CASSLLRGGAGELFF. DNA of the CDR3: TGCGCCAGCAGCCTTTTGAGGGGCGGGGCCGGGGAGCTGTTTTTT. Looking up the rest from reference TRBV5-1 and TRBJ2-2 gives the full variable domain: KAGVTQTPRYLIKTRGQQVTLSCSPISGHRSVSWYQQTPGQGLQFLFEYFSETQRNKGNFPGRFSGRQFSNSRSEMNVSTLELGDSALYLCASSLLRGGAGELFFGEGSRLTVL.